This is a list of T cell receptor beta chains from one sample in a study of control samples from healthy donors and cancer patients. Libraries were prepared by immunoSEQ multiplex PCR; TCRdb keeps only in-frame clonotypes and omits some of them. The sample consists of 150,000 to 160,000 clones, over 90% of them appearing once. Specimen: blood. The receptors were gathered from a man aged 45-65 years in good health. CDR3s include the opening cysteine and the closing phenylalanine or tryptophan. A D gene is named only where the DNA matches it firmly. Clone size is not always given. Where it is, it says once, few, many or a class for expanded clones.

>-|-|TRBJ2-3|TRBV10-1
CASSESTDTQYF
TGCGCCAGCAGTGAGTCGACAGATACGCAGTATTTT
>-|-|TRBJ1-5|TRBV12-3/TRBV12-4
CASKESVNQPQHF
TGTGCCAGCAAGGAGAGCGTCAATCAGCCCCAGCATTTT
>-|-|TRBJ1-5|TRBV5-5
CASSVQGSGNQPQHF
TGTGCCAGCAGCGTACAGGGTTCGGGCAATCAGCCCCAGCATTTT
>-|-|TRBJ2-5|TRBV6-1
CASSEGLTRTYRQETQYF
TGTGCCAGCAGTGAAGGTCTGACTAGAACGTATCGACAAGAGACCCAGTACTTC
>-|-|TRBJ1-2|TRBV30
CAWSRTRSADGYTF
TGTGCCTGGAGTAGGACCAGATCCGCGGATGGCTACACCTTC
>-|-|TRBJ2-3|TRBV11-2
CASSLIQQSDTQYF
TGTGCCAGCAGCTTAATTCAACAGTCAGATACGCAGTATTTT
>-|TRBD2|TRBJ2-1|TRBV9
CASSVHPGLTNNEQFF
TGTGCCAGCAGCGTCCACCCGGGACTAACAAACAATGAGCAGTTCTTC
>once|TRBD1|TRBJ2-1|TRBV24-1
CATSGGGVYNEQFF
TGTGCCACCAGTGGAGGGGGCGTATACAATGAGCAGTTCTTC
>-|-|TRBJ1-1|TRBV14
CASSFIPGSTEAFF
TGTGCCAGCAGCTTCATACCAGGGTCCACTGAAGCTTTCTTT
>few|-|TRBJ1-3|TRBV6-1
CASSEAWGGSGNTIYF
TGTGCCAGCAGTGAAGCGTGGGGAGGATCTGGAAACACCATATATTTT
>-|TRBD1|TRBJ2-3|TRBV25-1
CASSESRGGDTQYF
TGTGCCAGCAGTGAGTCCAGAGGGGGCGATACGCAGTATTTT
>once|-|TRBJ1-2|TRBV6-5
CASKSDALYGYTF
TGTGCCAGCAAATCCGACGCCCTCTATGGCTACACCTTC
>-|-|TRBJ2-7|TRBV5-1
CASSPDTEAYEQYF
TGCGCCAGCAGCCCGGATACAGAGGCCTACGAGCAGTACTTC
>-|TRBD1|TRBJ1-2|TRBV7-3
CASSQGQGGSNYGYTF
TGTGCCAGCAGTCAGGGACAGGGGGGTTCTAACTATGGCTACACCTTC
>-|TRBD1|TRBJ2-7|TRBV3-1/TRBV3-2
CASSPTGTGVHEQYF
TGTGCCAGCAGCCCTACCGGGACAGGGGTCCACGAGCAGTACTTC
>-|TRBD2|TRBJ2-1|TRBV6-2/TRBV6-3
CASSTAGGEQFF
TGTGCCAGCAGTACAGCGGGGGGGGAGCAGTTCTTC
>-|-|TRBJ2-4|TRBV12-3/TRBV12-4
CASSFLRGDIQYF
TGTGCCAGCAGTTTCCTAAGGGGGGACATTCAGTACTTC
>-|-|TRBJ1-2|TRBV7-9
CASSPREGAYGYTF
TGTGCCAGCAGCCCGCGGGAGGGAGCCTATGGCTACACCTTC
>-|-|TRBJ2-1|TRBV9
CASSVGAFQFF
TGTGCCAGCAGCGTAGGGGCTTTTCAGTTCTTC
>-|TRBD2|TRBJ2-7|TRBV11-2
CASSPRGRASSYEQYF
TGTGCCAGCAGCCCACGGGGGAGGGCTAGCTCCTACGAGCAGTACTTC